The following is a T cell receptor (beta chain) sequence with its context. Its antigen remains unidentified. The data were obtained in a study of blood T cells in healthy people across ages. The trim removed 6 bases at V and 3 bases at J, leaving 2 bases unmatched. CDR1 is DFQATT and CDR2 is SNEGSKA in the germline V gene (reference sequence). The length of the CDR3 is 12 residues. A second 7 to 11 cycle PCR used barcoded and J-beta primers. TCRdb called the 5' RACE reads again in MiXCR, with one record for every CDR3 protein. The sample yields hundreds of thousands of distinct CDR3 sequences, about 25% seen once. Whole-study findings and limits: The study found TCR beta diversity correlated strongly with naive T cell percentage.

These data also featured in a second study, about T cells of mothers and their children. That study adds: Healthy Caucasian mothers, three in number, and their six children were the donors.

This TCR was recovered from a boy younger than 18 in good health. The chain recombines TRBV20-1 with TRBJ2-7; 10 positions agree with TRBD2. Sequencing was done on a sample of blood. The CDR3 nucleotides read TGCAGTGCACGGACTAGCGGCTACGAGCAGTACTTC. This sequence encodes CSARTSGYEQYF.